The clone carrying this T cell receptor (beta chain) appeared once. Its antigen is currently unknown. This entry comes from a study of immune evolution from preneoplasia to lung adenocarcinoma. Two lung cancer pathologists independently confirmed each histologic diagnosis. The CDR3 loop spans 13 amino acids. V was shortened by 0 bases and J by 6 bases, with 9 bases between the two germline ends. The germline gives CDR1 MNHEY, CDR2 SMNVEV (reference sequence). The table came from immunoSEQ multiplex PCR; TCRdb's copy has only in-frame clones and leaves some out. The table includes about 5,200 clones, over 75% detected once. Study results and limitations: Top clone share appeared to fall from AAH through AIS, MIA, adenocarcinoma. Later-stage lesions seemingly showed higher T cell density and diversity than normal lung.

The rearrangement joins TRBV27 to TRBJ2-7; the D gene is possibly TRBD1 (5 bases). Material: FFPE normal lung tissue adjacent to the tumor. The receptor was derived from a person aged 55 to 75 with lung adenocarcinoma. This CDR3 is CASSLSSQGEQYF. The CDR3 bases are TGTGCCAGCAGTTTATCTTCCCAGGGCGAGCAGTACTTC.